This record covers a single TCR beta chain. Its antigen is unknown. This entry comes from a study of identical twins. Germline CDR1 reads SGDLS; CDR2 reads YYNGEE. V gave up 3 bases and J gave up 3 bases; unmatched junction bases: 4. The CDR3 extends over 15 amino acids. Regarding the study as a whole: Twins shared beta out-of-frame sequences in excess, but this excess was weaker.

Unique molecular identifiers were present on cDNA, and template switching added a universal primer site. TCRdb processed the 5' RACE reads anew with MiXCR; each CDR3 protein has one entry. The table includes hundreds of thousands of distinct CDR3 sequences, approximately 13% detected once. The same data also contributed to another study, on yellow fever vaccine responses in identical twins.

The sample was PBMCs. The J gene is TRBJ2-7, the V gene TRBV9, with TRBD2 identical over 12 bases. The clonotype was recovered from a woman aged 18-29 years in good health. CDR3 DNA: TGTGCCAGCAGCGAACTAGCGGGAGGATACTACGAGCAGTACTTC. Its protein product is CASSELAGGYYEQYF.